The T cell receptor beta chain under discussion was sequenced for a study of blood T cell repertoires in COVID-19. The CDR3 is made up of 14 amino acids. V lost 2 bases and J lost 3, with 10 bases in between. CDR1 MNHEY and CDR2 SVGAGI come from the germline V gene. In this sample, this clone turned up a few times. Produced via immunoSEQ multiplex PCR; TCRdb's table is partial and in-frame only. The sample records around 140,000 clones, roughly 87% being singletons. Sequencing input: peripheral blood. This TCR was sampled from a woman aged 50 to 60 with acute or convalescent COVID-19. The gene calls are TRBV6-5 and TRBJ2-5, with a weak D call TRBD1 (6 bases). CDR3 sequence (DNA): TGTGCCAGCAGTTACGCTAACAGGGAAGAGACCCAGTACTTC. It is translated as CASSYANREETQYF.